This TCR beta chain was documented in a study of blood T cells in healthy people across ages. In this sample, this clonotype turned up a few times. At one of its ends the junction is not consistent with the germline gene, which may arise from a read error. The authors ran a second PCR of about 6 to 11 cycles using a sample-barcoded 5' primer and a J-beta primer mix. MiXCR, applied by TCRdb to the 5' RACE reads, yields one record per CDR3 protein. The sample contains about 930,000 distinct CDR3 sequences, about 27% of which appear only once. The germline gives CDR1 MNHEY, CDR2 SMNVEV (reference sequence). The CDR3 has 14 amino acids. The same data also went into a second study, on T cells of mothers and their children.

The chain employs TRBV27 and TRBJ2-3; 8 bases fit TRBD1. The receptor was isolated from a woman in her forties in good health. The sample comprised blood. The CDR3 is CAGRLMDREGTQYF. CDR3 DNA: TGTGCCGGCAGACTAATGGACAGGGAAGGTACGCAGTATTTT.